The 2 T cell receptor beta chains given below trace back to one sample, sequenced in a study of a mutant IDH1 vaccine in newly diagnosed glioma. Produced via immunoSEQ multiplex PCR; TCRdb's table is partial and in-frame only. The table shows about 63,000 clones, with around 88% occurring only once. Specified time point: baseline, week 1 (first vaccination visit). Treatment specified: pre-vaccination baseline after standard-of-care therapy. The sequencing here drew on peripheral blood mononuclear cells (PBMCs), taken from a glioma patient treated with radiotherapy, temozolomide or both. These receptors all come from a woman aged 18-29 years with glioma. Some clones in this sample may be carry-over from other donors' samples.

CDR3 in DNA: TGTGCCAGCAGTGTGGGGAGGGCCTCGTACGAGCAGTACTTC. Its protein product is CASSVGRASYEQYF. This chain joins TRBV6-1 and TRBJ2-7; 7 nucleotides line up with TRBD2. CDR1 is MNHNS, CDR2 SASEGT, per germline. Unmatched junction bases numbered 7, after V lost 4 bases and J lost 4 bases. This CDR3 is built from 14 residues.

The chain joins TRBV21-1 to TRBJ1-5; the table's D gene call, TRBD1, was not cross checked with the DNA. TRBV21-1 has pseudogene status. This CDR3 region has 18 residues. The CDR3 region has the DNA TGTGCCAGCATCCTCTCTACAGGGGGGACATATAGCAATCAGCCCCAGCATTTT. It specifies CASILSTGGTYSNQPQHF.